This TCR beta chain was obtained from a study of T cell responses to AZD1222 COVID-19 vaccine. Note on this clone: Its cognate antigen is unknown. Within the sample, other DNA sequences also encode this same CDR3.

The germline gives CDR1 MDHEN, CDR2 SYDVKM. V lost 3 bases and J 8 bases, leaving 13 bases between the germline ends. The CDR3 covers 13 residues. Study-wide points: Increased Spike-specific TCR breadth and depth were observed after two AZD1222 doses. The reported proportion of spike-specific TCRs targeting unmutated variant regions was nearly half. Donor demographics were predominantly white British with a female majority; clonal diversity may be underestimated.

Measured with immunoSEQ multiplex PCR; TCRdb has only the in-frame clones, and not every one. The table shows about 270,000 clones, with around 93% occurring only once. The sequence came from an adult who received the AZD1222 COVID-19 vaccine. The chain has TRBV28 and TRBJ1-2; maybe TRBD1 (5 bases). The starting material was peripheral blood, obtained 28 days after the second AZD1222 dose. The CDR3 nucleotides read TGTGCCAGCAGTTTTTCAGGGACTTACGGCTACACCTTC. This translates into CASSFSGTYGYTF.